The 13 T cell receptor beta chains listed next were all sequenced from one sample in a study of shared clonotypes between healthy human individuals. Repertoires were generated with immunoSEQ multiplex PCR, while TCRdb's copy carries only in-frame clones and drops some. The sample lists roughly 590,000 clones, around 95% occurring once. Naive CD8 cells, CD45RO-negative and positively selected for CCR7, excluded terminally differentiated effector memory CD45RA+ cells. Sequences were obtained from naive CD8+ T cells sorted from blood. These receptors were taken from a woman aged 30 to 39 in good health.

The chain has TRBV2 and TRBJ2-7; D remains unclear. This CDR3 spans 14 amino acids. The V gene lost 0 bases and the J gene lost 2 bases, with 8 bases spanning the gap. The V gene's germline CDR1 is SNHLY and CDR2 FYNNEI. The CDR3 loop reads CASSEAGLTYEQYF. In nucleotides, the CDR3 is TGTGCCAGCAGTGAAGCTGGGCTCACCTACGAGCAGTACTTC.

The chain carries TRBV28 and TRBJ2-2, with TRBD2 matching over 7 bases. The V and J ends lost 6 bases and 4 bases, in that order; junction bases with no gene match: 5. The germline CDR1 and CDR2 sequences are MDHEN and SYDVKM. The CDR3 totals 14 residues. The DNA of the CDR3 is TGTGCCAGCAGCTGGGGACTACCCACCGGGGAGCTGTTTTTT. Amino acid sequence: CASSWGLPTGELFF.

The chain is built from TRBV7-6 and TRBJ2-5; D is perhaps TRBD1 (7 bases). The CDR3 runs to 16 residues. From germline, CDR1 is SGHVS and CDR2 FNYEAQ. Trimming removed 5 bases at V and 2 bases at J, with 18 bases between. CDR3 bases: TGTGCCAGCAGCCAATGGCGGGGACAGATTCAAGAGACCCAGTACTTC. Protein sequence: CASSQWRGQIQETQYF.

This sequence joins TRBV9 and TRBJ2-5; D perhaps matches TRBD2 (5 bases). The CDR3 contains 14 residues. Trimming pared 0 bases from V and 3 bases from J, leaving 9 bases between. Per germline, CDR1 SGDLS and CDR2 YYNGEE. CDR3 sequence (DNA): TGTGCCAGCAGCGTAGAGGAGGCTGAAGAGACCCAGTACTTC. Translation: CASSVEEAEETQYF.

This rearrangement joins TRBV19 to TRBJ2-1; possible D gene TRBD1, 5 bases. Germline V CDR1 and CDR2: LNHDA, SQIVND (reference sequence). Trimming removed 10 bases at V and 4 bases at J, with 11 bases between. This CDR3 comprises 12 residues. CDR3 in DNA: TGTGCCATAATGACAGATTACAATGAGCAGTTCTTC. Encoded protein: CAIMTDYNEQFF.

The chain carries TRBV6-6 and TRBJ1-2; TRBD1 matches at 10 bases. This CDR3 has 16 amino acids. CDR1 MNHNY and CDR2 SVGAGI come from the germline V gene (reference sequence). V gave up 4 bases and J gave up 1 base; unmatched junction bases: 6. The CDR3 loop is CASSSSRTGGNYGYTF. The CDR3 bases are TGTGCCAGCAGTTCCAGCCGGACAGGGGGTAACTATGGCTACACCTTC.

This sequence joins TRBV29-1 and TRBJ2-2, with D possibly being TRBD2 (7 bases). Looked up from germline, CDR1 is SQVTM and CDR2 is ANQGSEA. CDR3 length equals 14 residues. V was pared by 7 bases and J by 5 bases, with 17 bases between. CDR3 DNA: TGCAGCGCCGAGAGGGGGGGTGCGACCGGGGAGCTGTTTTTT. It codes for CSAERGGATGELFF.

The gene calls are TRBV19 and TRBJ2-1; 8 nucleotides match TRBD2. Trimming removed 4 bases from V and 6 bases from J; junction bases left unmatched: 8. The V gene's germline CDR1 is LNHDA and CDR2 SQIVND (reference sequence). The CDR3 has 15 amino acids. CDR3 DNA: TGTGCCAGTAGTACCGGGACTAGGTCACCCAATGAGCAGTTCTTC. This codes for CASSTGTRSPNEQFF.

In nucleotides, the CDR3 is TGTGCCAGCAGCCTGGACCCCCGTGCTCGTGGCTACACCTTC. It codes for CASSLDPRARGYTF. V usage is TRBV27 and J usage is TRBJ1-2; D unresolved. The CDR3 length is 14 residues. Trimming took off 6 bases at V and 7 bases at J, with 18 bases between the two ends. The germline CDR1 and CDR2 sequences are MNHEY and SMNVEV (reference sequence).

The V gene is TRBV19, the J gene TRBJ2-1, with TRBD2 matching over 9 bases. J was trimmed by 8 bases and V by 3 bases; bases with no gene match: 8. This CDR3 is 15 amino acids long. In germline, CDR1 is LNHDA, CDR2 SQIVND (reference sequence). CDR3 loop: CASSILLAGHDEQFF. The CDR3 DNA sequence: TGTGCCAGTAGTATTTTACTAGCGGGTCATGATGAGCAGTTCTTC.

This sequence joins TRBV11-2 and TRBJ1-2; possibly TRBD1 for D (5 bases). Germline lookup yields CDR1 SGHAT and CDR2 FQNNGV. The V end was cut by 4 bases, the J end by 8 bases, with 11 bases between. This CDR3 spans 12 amino acids. CDR3 protein: CASSSPGYGYTF. The DNA of the CDR3 is TGTGCCAGCAGCTCCCCAGGGTACGGCTACACCTTC.

This clone was observed a single time. The chain couples TRBV11-2 to TRBJ2-1; unclear D gene. The V end lost 5 bases, the J end lost 0 bases, and 11 bases lay between the germline ends. The germline gives CDR1 SGHAT, CDR2 FQNNGV. CDR3 length equals 15 residues. CDR3: CASSLQWGSYNEQFF. CDR3 in DNA: TGTGCCAGCAGCCTCCAGTGGGGCTCCTACAATGAGCAGTTCTTC.

V usage is TRBV7-8 and J usage is TRBJ1-5; no definite D call. The CDR3 has 14 amino acids. Trimming shortened V by 2 bases and J by 7 bases, and 12 bases separated the two germline ends. Germline-derived CDR1 and CDR2 are SGHVS and FQNEAQ. Written as DNA, the CDR3 is TGTGCCAGCAGCTTAATTCCAGGAGACCAGCCCCAGCATTTT. This encodes CASSLIPGDQPQHF.